This section outlines one TCR beta chain sequence together with its context. The target antigen is unknown. TCRdb reprocessed the 5' RACE reads via MiXCR and lists one record per CDR3 protein. The sample has about 500,000 distinct CDR3 sequences, about 13% seen once; the top ten hold under 7.5%. The data belong to a study of CD8 T cells in ankylosing spondylitis. Study-wide points: What seemed typical of ankylosing spondylitis blood was a TCR beta motif built from roughly eight highly homologous variants.

The germline CDR1 and CDR2 sequences are KGHDR and SFDVKD. The CDR3 sequence is 16 residues long. Germline trimming cut 5 bases from V and 3 bases from J; bases unmatched to any gene: 9. The sequenced material came from blood, either unsorted or a sorted T cell fraction (not recorded which). The V gene is TRBV24-1, the J gene TRBJ2-1, with TRBD2 matching over 7 bases. This receptor was obtained from a male donor with ankylosing spondylitis. The DNA of the CDR3 is TGTGCCACCAGTGGTCCCCTAGCGGCAAACTACAATGAGCAGTTCTTC. Its translation: CATSGPLAANYNEQFF.